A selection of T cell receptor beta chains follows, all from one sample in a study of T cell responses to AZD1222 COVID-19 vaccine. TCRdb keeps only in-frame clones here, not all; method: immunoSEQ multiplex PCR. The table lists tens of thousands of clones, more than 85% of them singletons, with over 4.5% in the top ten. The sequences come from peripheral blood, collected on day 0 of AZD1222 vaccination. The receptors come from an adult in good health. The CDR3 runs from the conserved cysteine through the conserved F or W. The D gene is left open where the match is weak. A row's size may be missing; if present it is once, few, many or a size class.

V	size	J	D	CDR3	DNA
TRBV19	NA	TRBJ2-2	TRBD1	CASTPGTGGFDGELFF	TGTGCCAGTACCCCGGGGACAGGGGGATTTGACGGGGAGCTGTTTTTT
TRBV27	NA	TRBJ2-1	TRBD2	CASSLSPGAGEEEQFF	TGTGCCAGCAGTTTATCCCCTGGAGCGGGGGAGGAAGAGCAGTTCTTC
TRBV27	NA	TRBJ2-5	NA	CASSLSWTVGETQYF	TGTGCCAGCAGTTTATCGTGGACGGTGGGGGAGACCCAGTACTTC
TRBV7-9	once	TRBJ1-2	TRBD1	CASSLGQMAGYTF	TGTGCCAGCAGCCTGGGACAGATGGCTGGCTACACCTTC
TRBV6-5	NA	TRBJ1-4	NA	CASSRQEKEKLFF	TGTGCCAGCAGTCGACAGGAGAAGGAAAAACTGTTTTTT
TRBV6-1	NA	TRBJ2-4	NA	CASSEAGLGIQYF	TGTGCCAGCAGTGAAGCAGGCTTGGGCATTCAGTACTTC
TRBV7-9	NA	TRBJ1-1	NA	CASSSSAEAFF	TGTGCCAGCAGCTCTAGTGCTGAAGCTTTCTTT
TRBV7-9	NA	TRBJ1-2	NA	CASRIDTNYGYTF	TGTGCCAGCAGGATAGACACTAACTATGGCTACACCTTC
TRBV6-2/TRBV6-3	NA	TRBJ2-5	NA	CASSYAEELETQYF	TGTGCCAGCAGTTACGCGGAAGAATTAGAGACCCAGTACTTC
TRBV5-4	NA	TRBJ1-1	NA	CASSLGGQGLTEAFF	TGTGCCAGCAGCTTGGGGGGGCAGGGGCTGACTGAAGCTTTCTTT
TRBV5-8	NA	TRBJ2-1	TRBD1	CASSLAGQSYNEQFF	TGTGCCAGCAGCTTGGCGGGACAGTCCTACAATGAGCAGTTCTTC
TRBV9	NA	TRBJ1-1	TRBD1	CASSPQTGRRTEAFF	TGTGCCAGCAGCCCACAGACAGGGCGAAGGACTGAAGCTTTCTTT
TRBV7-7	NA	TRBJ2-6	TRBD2	CAAGGGNVLTF	TGTGCCGCGGGGGGAGGCAACGTCCTGACTTTC
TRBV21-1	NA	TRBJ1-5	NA	CASSKAPASNQPQHF	TGTGCCAGCAGCAAAGCGCCGGCATCTAATCAGCCCCAGCATTTT
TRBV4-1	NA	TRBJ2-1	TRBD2	CASSQEISGGRNEQFF	TGCGCCAGCAGCCAAGAAATAAGCGGGGGGAGAAATGAGCAGTTCTTC
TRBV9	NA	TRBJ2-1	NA	CASSVAGRRNDNEQFF	TGTGCCAGCAGCGTAGCGGGCAGGAGAAACGACAATGAGCAGTTCTTC
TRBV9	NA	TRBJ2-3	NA	CASSPDPTGHGDTQYF	TGTGCCAGCAGCCCCGACCCCACAGGTCACGGAGATACGCAGTATTTT
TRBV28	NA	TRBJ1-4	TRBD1	CASSGQGIEKLFF	TGTGCCAGCAGTGGACAGGGGATTGAAAAACTGTTTTTT
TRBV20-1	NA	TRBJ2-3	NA	CSAYRQITQYF	TGCAGTGCTTATCGTCAAATCACGCAGTATTTT
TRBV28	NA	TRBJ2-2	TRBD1	CASRRQGNTGELFF	TGTGCCAGCAGACGACAGGGGAACACCGGGGAGCTGTTTTTT
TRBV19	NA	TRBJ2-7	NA	CASSRNGGAYEQYF	TGTGCCAGTAGTCGAAACGGGGGCGCCTACGAGCAGTACTTC
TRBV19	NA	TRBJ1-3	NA	CATTPNSGNTIYF	TGTGCCACCACACCGAACTCTGGAAACACCATATATTTT
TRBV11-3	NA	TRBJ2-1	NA	CASSPEASSYNEQFF	TGTGCCAGCAGCCCAGAGGCTAGCTCCTACAATGAGCAGTTCTTC
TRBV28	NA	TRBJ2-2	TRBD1	CASSLQTGGAGGELFF	TGTGCCAGCAGCCTCCAGACAGGGGGGGCCGGCGGGGAGCTGTTTTTT
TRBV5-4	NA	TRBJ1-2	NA	CASSLDGNYGYTF	TGTGCCAGCAGCTTGGATGGGAACTATGGCTACACCTTC
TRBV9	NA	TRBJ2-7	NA	CASSATDTTYEQYF	TGTGCCAGCAGCGCGACGGACACCACCTACGAGCAGTACTTC
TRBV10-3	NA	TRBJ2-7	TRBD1	CAISESGQGHEQYF	TGTGCCATCAGTGAGTCGGGACAGGGCCACGAGCAGTACTTC
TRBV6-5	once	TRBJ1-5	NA	CASITTGISNQPQHF	TGTGCCAGCATTACAACGGGGATTAGCAATCAGCCCCAGCATTTT